The clone carrying this T cell receptor beta chain was seen ten or more times. What it recognizes is unknown. The sample belongs to a study of regulatory T cells in long-lasting Graves disease. Study-wide results and limits: Study of thyroid tissue was not done, with only peripheral blood studied. Persistent disease favored TRBV28, TRBJ1-2 and TRBJ2-5.

The time point: newly diagnosed GD, antithyroid drugs for less than 3 months. The TCR library was made from RNA that had been extracted from PBMCs in TRIzol. With EDTA tubes as the receptacles, approximately 8.2 milliliters of peripheral blood were drawn. V lost 3 bases, J lost 1 base, and 4 bases lay in between. The germline V gene has CDR1 DFQATT and CDR2 SNEGSKA (reference sequence). The CDR3 loop spans 12 amino acids. Both iRepertoire HTBI primers and Arm-PCR of CDR3 regions were used to build the TCR beta libraries. Each CDR3 protein gets one entry after TCRdb re-called the multiplex PCR reads with MiXCR. The sample holds over 350,000 distinct CDR3 sequences, around 13% seen once. The sample was also linked to a second study, of T cells in Graves' hyperthyroidism and ophthalmopathy. That paper adds: The model anticipated ophthalmopathy a median approximately 6.7 months pre-onset.

The sequencing used peripheral blood mononuclear cells (PBMCs), collected at new diagnosis, from a patient treated with antithyroid drugs. The receptor's source is a woman in her forties or fifties with Graves disease. The genes are TRBV20-1 and TRBJ1-5, with D unclear. This CDR3 is CSARKSNQPQHF. Here the CDR3 DNA reads TGCAGTGCTAGGAAAAGCAATCAGCCCCAGCATTTT.